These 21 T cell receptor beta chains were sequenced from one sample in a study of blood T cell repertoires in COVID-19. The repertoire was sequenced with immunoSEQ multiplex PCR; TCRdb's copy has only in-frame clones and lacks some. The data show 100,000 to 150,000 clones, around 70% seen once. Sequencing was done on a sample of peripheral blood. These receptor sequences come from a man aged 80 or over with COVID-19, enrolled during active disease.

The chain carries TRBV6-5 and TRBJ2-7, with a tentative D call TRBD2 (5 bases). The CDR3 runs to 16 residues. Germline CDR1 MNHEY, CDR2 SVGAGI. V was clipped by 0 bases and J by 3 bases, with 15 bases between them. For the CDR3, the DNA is TGTGCCAGCAGTTACTCGGTAGAGGGAAGCATCTACGAGCAGTACTTC. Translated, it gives CASSYSVEGSIYEQYF.

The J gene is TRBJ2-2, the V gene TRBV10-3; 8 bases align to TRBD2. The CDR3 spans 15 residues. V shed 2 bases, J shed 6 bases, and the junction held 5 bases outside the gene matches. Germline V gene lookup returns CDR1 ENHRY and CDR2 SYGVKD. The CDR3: CAISETGREAGELFF. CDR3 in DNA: TGTGCCATCAGTGAGACCGGGAGGGAGGCCGGGGAGCTGTTTTTT.

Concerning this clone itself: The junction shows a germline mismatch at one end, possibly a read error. CDR3: CVSSFQLGQVMNTGELFF. DNA for the CDR3: TGTGTCAGCAGTTTCCAGCTGGGACAGGTCATGAACACCGGGGAGCTGTTTTTT. The chain joins TRBV28 to TRBJ2-2; 8 bases fit TRBD1. This CDR3 is 18 amino acids long. Germline CDR1 is MDHEN and CDR2 is SYDVKM.

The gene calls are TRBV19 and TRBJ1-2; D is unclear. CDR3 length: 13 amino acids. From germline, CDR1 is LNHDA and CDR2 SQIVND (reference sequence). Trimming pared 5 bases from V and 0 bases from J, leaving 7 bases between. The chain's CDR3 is CASSSAANYGYTF. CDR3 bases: TGTGCCAGTAGTTCGGCGGCTAACTATGGCTACACCTTC.

This chain's CDR3 is CASSLTGTSPTDTQYF. The CDR3 DNA follows: TGTGCCAGCAGCCTAACCGGGACTAGCCCCACAGATACGCAGTATTTT. The rearrangement uses TRBV7-9 and TRBJ2-3; 9 bases map to TRBD2. The CDR3 runs 16 residues. The V segment lost 5 bases and the J segment 2 bases; nucleotides outside the gene matches: 8. Germline V gene data show CDR1 as SEHNR and CDR2 as FQNEAQ (reference sequence).

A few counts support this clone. The CDR3 spells CASSQDGGTSSYNEQFF. In DNA, the CDR3 is TGCGCCAGCAGCCAAGATGGCGGGACTAGCTCCTACAATGAGCAGTTCTTC. V gene TRBV4-3 combines with J gene TRBJ2-1; 8 nucleotides line up with TRBD2. Germline CDR1 LGHNA, CDR2 YSLEER. The trim removed 0 bases at V and 0 bases at J, leaving 4 bases unmatched. The CDR3 runs to 17 residues.

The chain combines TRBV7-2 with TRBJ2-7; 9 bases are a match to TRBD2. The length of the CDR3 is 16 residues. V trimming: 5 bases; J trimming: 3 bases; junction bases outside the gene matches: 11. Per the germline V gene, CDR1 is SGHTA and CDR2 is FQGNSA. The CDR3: CASSRGGASGIYEQYF. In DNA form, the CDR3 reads TGTGCCAGCAGCCGTGGGGGGGCTAGCGGGATCTACGAGCAGTACTTC.

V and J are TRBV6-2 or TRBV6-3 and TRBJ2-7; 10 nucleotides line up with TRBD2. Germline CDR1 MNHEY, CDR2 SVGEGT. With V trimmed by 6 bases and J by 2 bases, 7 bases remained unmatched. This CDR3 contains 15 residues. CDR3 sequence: CASSLLSGRAYEQYF. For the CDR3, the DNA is TGTGCCAGCAGCCTGCTCAGCGGGAGGGCCTACGAGCAGTACTTC.

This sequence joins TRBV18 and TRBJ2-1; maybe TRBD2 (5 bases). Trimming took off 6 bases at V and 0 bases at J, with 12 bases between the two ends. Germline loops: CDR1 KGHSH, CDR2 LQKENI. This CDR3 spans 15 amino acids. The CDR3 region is CASSLRVSSYNEQFF. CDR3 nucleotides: TGTGCCAGCTCTCTGCGGGTGAGCTCCTACAATGAGCAGTTCTTC. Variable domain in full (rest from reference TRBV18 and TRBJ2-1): NAGVMQNPRHLVRRRGQEARLRCSPMKGHSHVYWYRQLPEEGLKFMVYLQKENIIDESGMPKERFSAEFPKEGPSILRIQQVVRGDSAAYFCASSLRVSSYNEQFFGPGTRLTVL.

CDR3 region: CASRRQGEQYF. The CDR3 nucleotides read TGTGCCAGCAGGCGACAGGGGGAGCAGTATTTT. The chain links TRBV6-5 to TRBJ2-3, with 9 positions matching TRBD1. Germline loops: CDR1 MNHEY, CDR2 SVGAGI. The trim removed 6 bases at V and 11 bases at J, leaving 3 bases unmatched. The CDR3 loop spans 11 amino acids.

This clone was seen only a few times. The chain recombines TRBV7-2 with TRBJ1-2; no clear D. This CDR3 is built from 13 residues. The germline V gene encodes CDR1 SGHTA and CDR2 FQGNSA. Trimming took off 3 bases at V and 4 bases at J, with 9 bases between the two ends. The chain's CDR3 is CASSFTVIYGYTF. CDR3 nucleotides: TGTGCCAGCAGCTTTACAGTTATCTATGGCTACACCTTC.

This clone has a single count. The CDR3 nucleotides are TGCGCCAGCAGCCGGGAGGTGGTCGGGGCATCGGGAAACACCATATATTTT. It yields the protein CASSREVVGASGNTIYF. The chain couples TRBV5-1 to TRBJ1-3; possibly TRBD1 for D (5 bases). The germline gives CDR1 SGHRS, CDR2 YFSETQ. V shed 4 bases and J shed 4 bases, with 21 bases lying between them. This CDR3 spans 17 amino acids.

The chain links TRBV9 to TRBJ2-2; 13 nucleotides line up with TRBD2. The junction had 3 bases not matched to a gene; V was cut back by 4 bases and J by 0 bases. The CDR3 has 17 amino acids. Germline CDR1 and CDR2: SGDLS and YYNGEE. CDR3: CASSPTSGRANTGELFF. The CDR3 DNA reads TGTGCCAGCAGCCCAACTAGCGGGAGGGCGAACACCGGGGAGCTGTTTTTT.

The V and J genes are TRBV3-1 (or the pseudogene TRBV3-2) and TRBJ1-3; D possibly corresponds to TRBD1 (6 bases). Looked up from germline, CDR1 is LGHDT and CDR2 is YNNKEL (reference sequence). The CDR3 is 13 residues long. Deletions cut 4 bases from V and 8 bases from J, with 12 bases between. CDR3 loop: CASSLGARDTIYF. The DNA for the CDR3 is TGTGCCAGCAGCCTGGGGGCGAGGGACACCATATATTTT.

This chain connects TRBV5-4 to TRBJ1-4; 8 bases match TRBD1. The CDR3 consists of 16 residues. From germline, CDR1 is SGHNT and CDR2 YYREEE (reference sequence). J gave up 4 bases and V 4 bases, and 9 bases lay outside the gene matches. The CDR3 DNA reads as TGTGCCAGCAGCCCCGGGACAGGAGACGATAATGAAAAACTGTTTTTT. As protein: CASSPGTGDDNEKLFF.

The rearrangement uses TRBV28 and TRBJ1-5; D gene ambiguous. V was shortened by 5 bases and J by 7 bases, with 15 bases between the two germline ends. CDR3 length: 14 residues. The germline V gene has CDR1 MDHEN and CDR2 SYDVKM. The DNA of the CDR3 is TGTGCCAGCAGTCCGCGGCGGGTAGGGCAGCCCCAGCATTTT. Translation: CASSPRRVGQPQHF.

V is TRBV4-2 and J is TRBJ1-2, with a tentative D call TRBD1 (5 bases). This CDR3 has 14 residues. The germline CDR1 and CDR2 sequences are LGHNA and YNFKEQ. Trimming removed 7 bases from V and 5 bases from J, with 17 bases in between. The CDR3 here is CASTPTGGFYGYTF. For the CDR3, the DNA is TGTGCCAGCACCCCTACGGGGGGTTTTTATGGCTACACCTTC.

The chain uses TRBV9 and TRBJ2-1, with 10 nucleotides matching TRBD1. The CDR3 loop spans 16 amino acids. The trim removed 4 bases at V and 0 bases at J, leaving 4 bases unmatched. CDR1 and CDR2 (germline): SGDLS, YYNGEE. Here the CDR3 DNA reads TGTGCCAGCAGCCGACAGGGGGCGGTCTCCTACAATGAGCAGTTCTTC. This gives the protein CASSRQGAVSYNEQFF.

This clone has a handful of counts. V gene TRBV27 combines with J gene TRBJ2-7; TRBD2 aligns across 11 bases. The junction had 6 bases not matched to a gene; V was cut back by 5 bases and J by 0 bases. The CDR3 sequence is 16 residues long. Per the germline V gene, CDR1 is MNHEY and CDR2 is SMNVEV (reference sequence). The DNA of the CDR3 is TGTGCCAGCAGTAAAAAGGGACTAGCGGACTCCTACGAGCAGTACTTC. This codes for CASSKKGLADSYEQYF.

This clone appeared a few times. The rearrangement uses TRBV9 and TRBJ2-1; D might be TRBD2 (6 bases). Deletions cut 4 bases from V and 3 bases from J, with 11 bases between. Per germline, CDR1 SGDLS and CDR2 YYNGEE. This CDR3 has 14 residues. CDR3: CASSPGLGYNEQFF. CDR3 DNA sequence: TGTGCCAGCAGCCCGGGACTGGGCTACAATGAGCAGTTCTTC.

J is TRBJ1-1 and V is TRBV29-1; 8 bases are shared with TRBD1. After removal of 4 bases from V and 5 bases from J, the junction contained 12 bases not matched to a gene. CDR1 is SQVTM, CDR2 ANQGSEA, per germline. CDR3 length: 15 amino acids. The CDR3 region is CSVAQGAGVGTEAFF. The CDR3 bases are TGCAGCGTTGCTCAGGGGGCAGGGGTCGGAACTGAAGCTTTCTTT.